This T cell receptor beta chain was recovered during a study of blood T cell repertoires in COVID-19. About the research overall: T cells, B-cell-depleted T cells, or PBMCs supplied cDNA or gDNA.

The CDR3 has 18 residues. The V end was cut by 3 bases, the J end by 0 bases, with 17 bases between. Per germline, CDR1 LNHDA and CDR2 SQIVND (reference sequence). Original processing methods: Amplification with reference gene primers provided the estimates of nucleated cell counts. Sequencing used immunoSEQ multiplex PCR; TCRdb keeps in-frame clones, though not all of them. Clone size and V and J calls were adopted from that table, with D and trimming inferred from the DNA. The profile shows 390,000 or so clones, about 90% of them singletons. The chain uses TRBV19 and TRBJ2-2; D is uncertain. The sequence was collected from a man aged 18 to 30 with active or convalescent COVID-19. The sequenced material came from peripheral blood. CDR3 sequence (DNA): TGTGCCAGTAGTATTTCGGGTCTGTGGAGAGCGAACACCGGGGAGCTGTTTTTT. It yields the protein CASSISGLWRANTGELFF.